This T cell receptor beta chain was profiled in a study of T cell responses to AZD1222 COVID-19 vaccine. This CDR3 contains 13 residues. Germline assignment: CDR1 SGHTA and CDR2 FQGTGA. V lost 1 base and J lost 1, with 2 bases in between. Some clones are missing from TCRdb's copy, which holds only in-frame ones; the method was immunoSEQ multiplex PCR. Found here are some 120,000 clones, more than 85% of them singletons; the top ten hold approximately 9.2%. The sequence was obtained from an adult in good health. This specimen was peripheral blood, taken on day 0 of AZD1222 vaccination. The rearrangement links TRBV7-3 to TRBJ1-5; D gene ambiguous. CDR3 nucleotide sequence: TGTGCCAGCAGCTTAAACAGCAATCAGCCCCAGCATTTT. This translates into CASSLNSNQPQHF. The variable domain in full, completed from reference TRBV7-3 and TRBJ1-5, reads GAGVSQTPSNKVTEKGKYVELRCDPISGHTALYWYRQSLGQGPEFLIYFQGTGAADDSGLPNDRFFAVRPEGSVSTLKIQRTERGDSAVYLCASSLNSNQPQHFGDGTRLSIL.